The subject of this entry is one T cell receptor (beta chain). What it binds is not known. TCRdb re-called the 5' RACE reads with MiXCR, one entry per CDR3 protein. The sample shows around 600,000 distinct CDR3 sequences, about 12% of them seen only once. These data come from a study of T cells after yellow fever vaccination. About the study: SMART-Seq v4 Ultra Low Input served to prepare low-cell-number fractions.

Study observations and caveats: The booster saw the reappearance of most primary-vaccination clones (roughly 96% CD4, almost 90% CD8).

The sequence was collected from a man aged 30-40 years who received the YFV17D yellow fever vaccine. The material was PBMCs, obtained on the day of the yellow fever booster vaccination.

The CDR3 bases are TGCAGCGCCACCTTGACAGGGAGCTCCTACAATGAGCAGTTCTTC. It translates to CSATLTGSSYNEQFF. The chain has TRBV29-1 and TRBJ2-1, with TRBD1 matching 7 bases. The CDR3 has 15 amino acids. The germline V gene encodes CDR1 SQVTM and CDR2 ANQGSEA. With V trimmed by 7 bases and J by 0 bases, 9 bases remained unmatched.